This TCR beta chain was observed in a study of T cell responses to AZD1222 COVID-19 vaccine. The CDR3 loop spans 13 amino acids. Trimming took off 11 bases at V and 1 base at J, with 14 bases between the two ends. Method: immunoSEQ multiplex PCR; TCRdb's copy keeps in-frame clones and lacks some. The sample lists around 200,000 clones; around nine tenths were seen once. The receptor was derived from an adult in good health. V is TRBV12-3 or TRBV12-4 and J is TRBJ1-1; TRBD1 is a possible D gene (5 bases). The sequenced sample was peripheral blood, obtained on day 0 of AZD1222 vaccination. CDR3 coding DNA: TGTGCCGGTGGGGCAGGGAGGAACACTGAAGCTTTCTTT. Translated, it gives CAGGAGRNTEAFF.